Listed below are T cell receptor beta chains from one sample, sequenced in a study of T-cell reconstitution after alpha-beta-depleted transplantation in children. From the PCR reads, TCRdb called clonotypes with MiXCR, one entry per CDR3 protein. The sample holds 250,000 to 350,000 distinct CDR3 sequences, roughly 9.5% seen once. The sample consisted of PBMCs from the stem cell graft donor, taken from the stem cell graft. Every receptor here comes from a human donor who donated a stem cell graft to a child with SCID. The CDR3 runs from the conserved cysteine through the conserved F or W. Fields, in order: D gene, clone size, V gene, J gene, CDR3 DNA, CDR3 protein. The D gene is left open where the match is weak. Rows may omit the clone size; those that give it use once, few, many or a size class.

d_gene: TRBD2
abundance: many
v_gene: TRBV20-1
j_gene: TRBJ2-3
CDR3nt: TGCAGTGCTACCTCGACTAGCGGGGGGGCAGATACGCAGTATTTT
CDR3aa: CSATSTSGGADTQYF

d_gene: .
abundance: many
v_gene: TRBV7-2
j_gene: TRBJ1-5
CDR3nt: TGTGCCAGCAGTCTACTGGGACGAAATAGCAATCAGCCCCAGCATTTT
CDR3aa: CASSLLGRNSNQPQHF

d_gene: .
abundance: many
v_gene: TRBV2
j_gene: TRBJ1-1
CDR3nt: TGTGCCAGCAGTGTGGCGAGGGGGAACACTGAAGCTTTCTTT
CDR3aa: CASSVARGNTEAFF

d_gene: .
abundance: many
v_gene: TRBV18
j_gene: TRBJ2-7
CDR3nt: TGTGCCAGCTCACCAGACGCCTTCGGGGAGCAGTACTTC
CDR3aa: CASSPDAFGEQYF

d_gene: .
abundance: few
v_gene: TRBV10-3
j_gene: TRBJ2-1
CDR3nt: TGTGCCATCAGTGGGTTGGCGGGGACAAGCTCCTACAATGAGCAGTTCTTC
CDR3aa: CAISGLAGTSSYNEQFF

d_gene: TRBD1
abundance: .
v_gene: TRBV6-5
j_gene: TRBJ1-2
CDR3nt: TGTGCCAGCAGCCAGGGACAGCATGGCTACACCTTC
CDR3aa: CASSQGQHGYTF

d_gene: .
abundance: .
v_gene: TRBV27
j_gene: TRBJ2-7
CDR3nt: TGTGCCAGCAGCCAAGATGCGCGCTACGAGCAGTACTTC
CDR3aa: CASSQDARYEQYF

d_gene: .
abundance: many
v_gene: TRBV6-1
j_gene: TRBJ1-1
CDR3nt: TGTGCCAGCAGTGACCTCTCGGGGGCTAGGGCTGAAGCTTTCTTT
CDR3aa: CASSDLSGARAEAFF

d_gene: .
abundance: .
v_gene: TRBV6-5
j_gene: TRBJ2-3
CDR3nt: TGTGCCAGCAGTTACTCGGACCGCGATACGCAGTATTTT
CDR3aa: CASSYSDRDTQYF

d_gene: .
abundance: once
v_gene: TRBV29-1
j_gene: TRBJ1-2
CDR3nt: TGCAGCGTTGACCCCCAGGGCCAGTCCTATGGCTACACCTTC
CDR3aa: CSVDPQGQSYGYTF

d_gene: TRBD1
abundance: .
v_gene: TRBV11-1
j_gene: TRBJ1-2
CDR3nt: TGTGCCAGCTATTTTTCGGATATTGTGGCAGGGGGAATCTATGGCTACACCTTC
CDR3aa: CASYFSDIVAGGIYGYTF

d_gene: .
abundance: many
v_gene: TRBV7-9
j_gene: TRBJ2-1
CDR3nt: TGTGCCAGCAGTATTAGACAGATGAATGAGCAGTTCTTC
CDR3aa: CASSIRQMNEQFF